This T cell receptor beta chain stems from a study of shared clonotypes between healthy human individuals. Study findings and constraints: Relative to memory subsets, naive subsets generally showed larger estimated richness. Naive CD4 clonotype sharing across a few donors was approximately 5%.

In germline, CDR1 is MNHEY, CDR2 SMNVEV (reference sequence). V lost 5 bases and J 1 base, leaving 12 bases between the germline ends. CDR3 size: 15 residues. The deep-level immunoSEQ assay was used. The authors loaded about 200 ng DNA, about 30,000 T cell genomes, into sorted-subset replicate PCRs. Some clones are missing from TCRdb's copy, which holds only in-frame ones; the method was immunoSEQ multiplex PCR. The sample shows a few million clones, 90% to 95% of them seen only once. Turning to this clone: The antigen is unknown.

Naive CD8 cells lacked CD45RO, underwent positive selection for CCR7 and left out terminally differentiated effector memory CD45RA+ cells. Sequencing was done on a sample of naive CD8+ T cells from PBMCs. V usage is TRBV27 and J usage is TRBJ2-1; a possible D gene is TRBD1 (6 bases). This clonotype was obtained from a man younger than 35 in good health. Some clones in this sample may be carry-over from other donors' samples. The CDR3 protein is CASSPQGSSYNEQFF. The CDR3 nucleotides read TGTGCCAGCAGTCCCCAGGGGTCGTCCTACAATGAGCAGTTCTTC.